This TCR beta chain was sequenced for a study of regulatory T cells in long-lasting Graves disease. This CDR3 spans 14 amino acids. V was clipped by 4 bases and J by 4 bases, with 13 bases between them. Germline CDR1 SGHRS, CDR2 YFSETQ. Relying on iRepertoire HTBI primers and Arm-PCR of CDR3 regions, the team built TCR beta libraries. TCRdb recomputed calls from the multiplex PCR reads with MiXCR, one row per CDR3 protein. The sample comprises roughly 610,000 distinct CDR3 sequences, roughly 15% of which are singletons, and around 19% rests with the top ten. This clonotype was observed a few times. Its antigen is not identified. Study results and limitations: Accuracy may have suffered from the small sample size.

Time point given: newly diagnosed GD, antithyroid drugs for less than 3 months. PBMC RNA served as the TCR library source. This same sample was also taken into another study, of T cells in Graves' hyperthyroidism and ophthalmopathy. As reported in that work: The hyperthyroidism patients had all been newly diagnosed, and their disease duration was under 2 months. Their ages ranged from 18 to 65 years. Uncontrolled infection, other autoimmune disease, pregnancy or lactation disqualified patients from enrolment. A model using 13 V-J features told ophthalmopathy apart from stable hyperthyroidism.

The sample here was peripheral blood mononuclear cells (PBMCs), taken at new diagnosis, from a patient treated with antithyroid drugs. The rearrangement links TRBV5-1 to TRBJ2-3; TRBD1 is a possible D gene (6 bases). The receptor was derived from a woman aged 25 to 39 with Graves disease. The CDR3 DNA follows: TGCGCCAGCAGCCGGACAGTTCTCTCAGATACGCAGTATTTT. It is translated as CASSRTVLSDTQYF.